Presented here are 26 T cell receptor beta chains from one specimen sequenced in a study of Ad26.COV2.S vaccination and SARS-CoV-2 variants. Regarding treatment: 15 to 20 received Ad26.COV2.S at low or high dose, single or two shots; 5 received placebo; per-sample allocation not given. At day 63 after the first vaccine or placebo injection, samples were drawn. Data came from immunoSEQ multiplex PCR; TCRdb stores just in-frame clones and leaves some out. This sample has around 300,000 clones, with 80% to 90% found just once. The specimen was peripheral blood, collected in a trial of Ad26.COV2.S vaccine versus placebo. These receptors were taken from a person aged 18-60 years who received the Ad26.COV2.S COVID-19 vaccine or a placebo.

The chain uses TRBV4-1 and TRBJ2-7; 9 bases line up with TRBD2. This CDR3 region has 16 residues. Germline values: CDR1 MGHRA, CDR2 YSYEKL. V shed 0 bases, J shed 2 bases, and the junction held 5 bases outside the gene matches. In DNA, the CDR3 is TGCGCCAGCAGCCAAGAACTAGCGGGTGGGGCCTACGAGCAGTACTTC. The encoded protein is CASSQELAGGAYEQYF.

This chain joins TRBV4-2 and TRBJ2-1, with 9 nucleotides matching TRBD2. Trimming removed 6 bases from V and 2 bases from J; junction bases left unmatched: 5. There are 15 residues in the CDR3. The germline gives CDR1 LGHNA, CDR2 YNFKEQ. The CDR3 region is CASSVGTSTYNEQFF. The CDR3 region has the DNA TGTGCCAGCAGTGTCGGGACTAGCACCTACAATGAGCAGTTCTTC.

J is TRBJ1-6 and V is TRBV9; the D gene is possibly TRBD1 (5 bases). This CDR3 is built from 15 residues. CDR1 is SGDLS, CDR2 YYNGEE, per germline. Trimming took 4 bases from V and 7 from J, leaving 15 bases between them. The DNA of the CDR3 is TGTGCCAGCAGCCCCCGGGGCGGGAGGAATTCACCCCTCCACTTT. Translating it yields CASSPRGGRNSPLHF.

J is TRBJ2-1 and V is TRBV4-3, with D tentatively TRBD2 (5 bases). V was shortened by 0 bases and J by 4 bases, with 7 bases between the two germline ends. The germline gives CDR1 LGHNA, CDR2 YSLEER. There are 14 residues in the CDR3. The DNA of the CDR3 is TGCGCCAGCAGCCAAGATAGGGAGTACAATGAGCAGTTCTTC. Translating it yields CASSQDREYNEQFF.

The chain combines TRBV7-8 with TRBJ1-6, with 9 bases matching TRBD1. With V trimmed by 3 bases and J by 9 bases, 6 bases remained unmatched. The CDR3 covers 15 residues. Looked up from germline, CDR1 is SGHVS and CDR2 is FQNEAQ. The CDR3 region has the DNA TGTGCCAGCAGCTTGGGGACAGGGAAAGCTTCACCCCTCCACTTT. Protein sequence: CASSLGTGKASPLHF.

The rearrangement uses TRBV6-2 or TRBV6-3 and TRBJ2-3; 13 nucleotides align to TRBD2. The germline V gene encodes CDR1 MNHEY and CDR2 SVGEGT. The V and J ends lost 6 bases and 0 bases, in that order; junction bases with no gene match: 12. The CDR3 loop spans 19 amino acids. The CDR3 DNA reads as TGTGCCAGCAGCCCCTCCTTCGGACTAGCGGGAGCTAGCACAGATACGCAGTATTTT. Translated, it gives CASSPSFGLAGASTDTQYF.

The chain joins TRBV6-5 to TRBJ1-3, with no clear D. Germline-derived CDR1 and CDR2 are MNHEY and SVGAGI. Trimming pared 4 bases from V and 0 bases from J, leaving 13 bases between. This CDR3 is 16 amino acids long. The CDR3 loop reads CASSSSGLLSGNTIYF. The DNA of the CDR3 is TGTGCCAGCAGTTCATCAGGCCTCCTCTCTGGAAACACCATATATTTT.

The chain is built from TRBV19 and TRBJ2-7; TRBD2 matches at 7 bases. This CDR3 has 16 amino acids. Per germline, CDR1 LNHDA and CDR2 SQIVND (reference sequence). The ends lost 6 bases at V and 4 bases at J; junction bases unmatched: 15. The CDR3 here is CASSPTLRQGGYEQYF. CDR3 bases: TGTGCCAGTAGCCCTACTCTACGGCAGGGAGGGTACGAGCAGTACTTC.

This chain connects TRBV3-1 (or the pseudogene TRBV3-2) to TRBJ2-5; D is possibly TRBD2 (5 bases). The V gene lost 7 bases and the J gene lost 2 bases, with 17 bases spanning the gap. This CDR3 spans 15 amino acids. CDR1 LGHDT and CDR2 YNNKEL come from the germline V gene (reference sequence). This CDR3 is CASTPPRCGQETQYF. CDR3 nucleotide sequence: TGTGCCAGCACCCCGCCAAGATGCGGGCAAGAGACCCAGTACTTC.

J is TRBJ1-2 and V is TRBV10-3, with 12 bases that match TRBD1. CDR1 and CDR2 (germline): ENHRY, SYGVKD. This CDR3 has 14 residues. The CDR3 region has the DNA TGTGTCTCCGGGACAGGGGGCGCGGGGTATGGCTACACCTTC. It encodes CVSGTGGAGYGYTF.

This CDR3 is CSVTGTGVSYEQYF. The DNA of the CDR3 is TGCAGCGTTACCGGGACAGGGGTCTCCTACGAGCAGTACTTC. The genes are TRBV29-1 and TRBJ2-7, with 10 bases aligning to TRBD1. Germline V gives CDR1 SQVTM, CDR2 ANQGSEA. The CDR3 consists of 14 residues. Trimming at V came to 5 bases and at J to 0 bases, leaving 4 bases not matched to a gene.

The rearrangement joins TRBV27 to TRBJ2-5; tentative D call: TRBD1 (5 bases). Deletions cut 5 bases from V and 2 bases from J, with 15 bases between. CDR3 size: 15 residues. Germline assignment: CDR1 MNHEY and CDR2 SMNVEV (reference sequence). The CDR3 DNA reads as TGTGCCAGCAGTCGAGCCGGACAAATTCAAGAGACCCAGTACTTC. It is translated as CASSRAGQIQETQYF.

The sample holds a few counts of this clone. The rearrangement links TRBV7-3 to TRBJ2-1; a weak D match, TRBD2 (6 bases). Germline CDR1 reads SGHTA; CDR2 reads FQGTGA. Trimming cost V 5 bases and J 1 base, with 15 bases left between them. The CDR3 is 16 residues long. This chain's CDR3 is CASSPSRLESYNEQFF. For the CDR3, the DNA is TGTGCCAGCAGCCCCTCCCGACTAGAGTCCTACAATGAGCAGTTCTTC.

V usage is TRBV9 and J usage is TRBJ2-3; D is unresolved. Germline CDR1 SGDLS, CDR2 YYNGEE. The CDR3 spans 13 residues. Trimming removed 6 bases from V and 2 bases from J, with 10 bases in between. The CDR3 region is CASTRANTDTQYF. The CDR3 nucleotides read TGTGCCAGCACCCGGGCTAACACAGATACGCAGTATTTT.

The V gene is TRBV21-1, the J gene TRBJ1-2; the D call TRBD1 from the table was never checked on the DNA. TRBV21-1 corresponds to a pseudogene. CDR3 size: 20 residues. In DNA form, the CDR3 reads TGTGCCAGCAGCAAAGCGCTTTATGACAGGGGAAGGGGGCTTAGCTATGGCTACACCTTC. The encoded protein is CASSKALYDRGRGLSYGYTF.

The chain has TRBV19 and TRBJ2-5; TRBD1 agrees at 7 bases. CDR1 and CDR2 from the germline V gene are LNHDA and SQIVND (reference sequence). V was clipped by 1 base and J by 5 bases; unmatched bases: 7. The CDR3 is 15 amino acids. For the CDR3, the DNA is TGTGCCAGTAGTATAGGGCTACAGGGGCGGGAGACCCAGTACTTC. Its translation: CASSIGLQGRETQYF.

The chain is built from TRBV4-3 and TRBJ1-2, with D maybe TRBD1 (5 bases). With 0 bases removed from V and 8 bases from J, the gap between germline ends came to 13 bases. The CDR3 is made up of 14 amino acids. The germline CDR1 and CDR2 sequences are LGHNA and YSLEER. The CDR3 loop is CASSQDKGRGGYTF. DNA for the CDR3: TGCGCCAGCAGCCAAGATAAGGGGCGCGGAGGCTACACCTTC.

The chain employs TRBV12-3 or TRBV12-4 and TRBJ2-3; 9 nucleotides align to TRBD1. Trimming removed 4 bases from V and 5 bases from J; junction bases left unmatched: 1. The CDR3 runs to 13 residues. CDR3 sequence reads: CASSWTGVDTQYF. The CDR3 DNA is TGTGCCAGCAGTTGGACAGGGGTAGATACGCAGTATTTT.

V usage is TRBV5-1 and J usage is TRBJ2-3, with D tentatively TRBD1 (6 bases). This CDR3 is 16 amino acids long. V was shortened by 3 bases and J by 2 bases, with 16 bases between the two germline ends. CDR1 and CDR2 from the germline V gene are SGHRS and YFSETQ. This CDR3 is CASSSVGAATTDTQYF. CDR3 DNA sequence: TGCGCCAGCAGCTCGGTGGGGGCCGCTACCACAGATACGCAGTATTTT.

The table lists this clone with a count of one. Here the CDR3 DNA reads TGTGCCAGCAGCCCTCCGAGGAGGTCTCCCACTGAAGCTTTCTTT. It translates to CASSPPRRSPTEAFF. The chain combines TRBV14 with TRBJ1-1, with no clear D. Germline lookup yields CDR1 SGHDN and CDR2 FVKESK. V lost 4 bases to trimming and J lost 4 bases, with 16 bases between them. CDR3 length: 15 residues.

This chain links TRBV5-1 with TRBJ2-7, with D perhaps matching TRBD1 (5 bases). CDR1 SGHRS and CDR2 YFSETQ come from the germline V gene. The V gene lost 4 bases and the J gene lost 0 bases, with 11 bases spanning the gap. The CDR3 loop spans 14 amino acids. CDR3 amino acids: CASSHGGASYEQYF. The CDR3 DNA sequence: TGCGCCAGCAGCCACGGTGGGGCCTCCTACGAGCAGTACTTC.

V usage is TRBV6-5 and J usage is TRBJ1-1; D uncertain. The germline V gene encodes CDR1 MNHEY and CDR2 SVGAGI. Trimming pared 2 bases from V and 0 bases from J, leaving 4 bases between. This CDR3 is 13 amino acids long. The CDR3 here is CASSYGMNTEAFF. As DNA, the CDR3 is TGTGCCAGCAGTTACGGAATGAACACTGAAGCTTTCTTT.

The chain has TRBV7-2 and TRBJ1-2, with D possibly TRBD1 on 5 matching bases. V lost 4 bases to trimming and J lost 4 bases, with 16 bases between them. Germline V CDR1 and CDR2: SGHTA, FQGNSA. The CDR3 sequence is 15 residues long. Here the CDR3 DNA reads TGTGCCAGCAGCTCTACCCCAGGGTCGACCTATGGCTACACCTTC. It codes for CASSSTPGSTYGYTF.

This chain links TRBV3-1 (or the pseudogene TRBV3-2) with TRBJ2-1, with D maybe TRBD1 (6 bases). CDR3 length: 13 residues. V was clipped by 4 bases and J by 9 bases, with 13 bases between them. CDR1 is LGHDT and CDR2 is YNNKEL in the germline V gene (reference sequence). The CDR3 DNA sequence: TGTGCCAGCAGCCTCCAGACAGGAGGTGAGCAGTTCTTC. Translated: CASSLQTGGEQFF.

This CDR3 reads CASPLNTEAFF. The CDR3 DNA is TGTGCCAGCCCCTTGAACACTGAAGCTTTCTTT. The chain links TRBV6-5 to TRBJ1-1; D unresolved. CDR1 is MNHEY and CDR2 is SVGAGI in the germline V gene. Deletions cut 8 bases from V and 0 bases from J, with 4 bases between. The CDR3 has 11 amino acids.

The chain links TRBV29-1 to TRBJ2-1; TRBD1 agrees at 7 bases. The length of the CDR3 is 17 residues. The germline gives CDR1 SQVTM, CDR2 ANQGSEA. V trimming: 3 bases; J trimming: 7 bases; junction bases outside the gene matches: 18. The DNA for the CDR3 is TGCAGCGTTGACGGATTGTCTGACAGGGCACAAACGAATGAGCAGTTCTTC. Translating it yields CSVDGLSDRAQTNEQFF.